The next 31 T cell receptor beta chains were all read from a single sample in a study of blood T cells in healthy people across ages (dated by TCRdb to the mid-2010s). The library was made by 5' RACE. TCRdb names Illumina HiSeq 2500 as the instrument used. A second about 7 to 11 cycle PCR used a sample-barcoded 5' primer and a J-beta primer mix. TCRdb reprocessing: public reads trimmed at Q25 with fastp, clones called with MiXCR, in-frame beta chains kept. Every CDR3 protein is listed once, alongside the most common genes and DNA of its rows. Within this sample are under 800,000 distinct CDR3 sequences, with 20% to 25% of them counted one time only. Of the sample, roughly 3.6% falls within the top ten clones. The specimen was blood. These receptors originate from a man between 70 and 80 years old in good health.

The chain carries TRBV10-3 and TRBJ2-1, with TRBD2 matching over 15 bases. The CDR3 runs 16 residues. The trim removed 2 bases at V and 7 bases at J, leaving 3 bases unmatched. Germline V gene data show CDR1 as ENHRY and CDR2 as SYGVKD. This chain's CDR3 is CAISEGLAGGENEQFF. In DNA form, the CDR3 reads TGTGCCATCAGTGAGGGACTAGCGGGAGGGGAGAATGAGCAGTTCTTC.

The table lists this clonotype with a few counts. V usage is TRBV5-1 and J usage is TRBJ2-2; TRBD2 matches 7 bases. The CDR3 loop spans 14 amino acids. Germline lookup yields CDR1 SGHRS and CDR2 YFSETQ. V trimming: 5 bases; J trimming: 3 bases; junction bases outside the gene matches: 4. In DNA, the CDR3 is TGCGCCAGCAGGTCTCTAGCGGACACCGGGGAGCTGTTTTTT. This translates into CASRSLADTGELFF.

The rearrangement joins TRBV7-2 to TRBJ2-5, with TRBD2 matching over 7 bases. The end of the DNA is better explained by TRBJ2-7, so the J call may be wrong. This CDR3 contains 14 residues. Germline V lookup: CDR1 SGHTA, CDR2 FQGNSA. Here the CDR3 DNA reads TGTGCCAGCACCCTCTACAGCGGGACTTACGAGCAGTACTTC. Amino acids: CASTLYSGTYEQYF.

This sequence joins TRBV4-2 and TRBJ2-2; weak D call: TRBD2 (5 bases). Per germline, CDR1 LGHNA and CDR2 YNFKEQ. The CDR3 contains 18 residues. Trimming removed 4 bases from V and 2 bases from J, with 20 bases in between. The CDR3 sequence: CASSLLWWERPNTGELFF. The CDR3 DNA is TGTGCCAGCAGCCTCCTCTGGTGGGAGAGACCCAACACCGGGGAGCTGTTTTTT.

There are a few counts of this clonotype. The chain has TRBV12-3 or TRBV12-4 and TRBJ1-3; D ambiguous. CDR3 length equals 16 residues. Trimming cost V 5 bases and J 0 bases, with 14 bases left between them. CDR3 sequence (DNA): TGTGCCAGCAGTCCCTGGGCGGAGAGCTCTGGAAACACCATATATTTT. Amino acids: CASSPWAESSGNTIYF.

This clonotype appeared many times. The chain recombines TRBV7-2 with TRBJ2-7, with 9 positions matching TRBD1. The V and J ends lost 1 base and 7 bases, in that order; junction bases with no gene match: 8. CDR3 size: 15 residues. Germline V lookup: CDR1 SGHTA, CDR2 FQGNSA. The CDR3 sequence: CASSLVLQGAGEQYF. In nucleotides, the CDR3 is TGTGCCAGCAGCTTAGTGTTACAGGGGGCTGGTGAGCAGTACTTC.

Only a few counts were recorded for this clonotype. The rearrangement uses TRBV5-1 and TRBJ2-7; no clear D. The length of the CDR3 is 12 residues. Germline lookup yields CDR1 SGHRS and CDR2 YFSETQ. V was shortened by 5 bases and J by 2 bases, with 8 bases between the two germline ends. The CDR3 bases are TGCGCCAGCAGTTTGAACACCTACGAGCAGTACTTC. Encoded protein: CASSLNTYEQYF.

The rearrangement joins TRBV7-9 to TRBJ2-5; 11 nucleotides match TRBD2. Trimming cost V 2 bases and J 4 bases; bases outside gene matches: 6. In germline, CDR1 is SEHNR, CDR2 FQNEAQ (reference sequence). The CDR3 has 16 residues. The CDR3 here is CASSLSLAGVAETQYF. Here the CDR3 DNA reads TGTGCCAGCAGCTTATCACTAGCGGGAGTTGCAGAGACCCAGTACTTC.

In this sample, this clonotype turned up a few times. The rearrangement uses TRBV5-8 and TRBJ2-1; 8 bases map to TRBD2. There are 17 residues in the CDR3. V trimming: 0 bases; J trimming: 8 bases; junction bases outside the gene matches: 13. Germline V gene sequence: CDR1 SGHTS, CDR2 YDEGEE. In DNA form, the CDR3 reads TGTGCCAGCAGCTTGGTTGCGTTCGGGAGGGCGAGGCATGAGCAGTTCTTC. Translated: CASSLVAFGRARHEQFF.

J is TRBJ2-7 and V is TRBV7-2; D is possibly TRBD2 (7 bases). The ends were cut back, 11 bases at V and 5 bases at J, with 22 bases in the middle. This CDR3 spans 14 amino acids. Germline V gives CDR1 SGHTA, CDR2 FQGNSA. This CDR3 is CASGRRGNTHEQYF. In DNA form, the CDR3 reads TGTGCCTCCGGGAGGAGGGGGAATACCCACGAGCAGTACTTC.

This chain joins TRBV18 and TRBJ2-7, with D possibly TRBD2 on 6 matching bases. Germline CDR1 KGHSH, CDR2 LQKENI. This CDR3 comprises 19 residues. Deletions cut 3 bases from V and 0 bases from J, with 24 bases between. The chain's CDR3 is CASSPFSSGGTGSSYEQYF. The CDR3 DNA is TGTGCCAGCTCACCCTTTTCATCTGGCGGGACTGGGAGCTCCTACGAGCAGTACTTC. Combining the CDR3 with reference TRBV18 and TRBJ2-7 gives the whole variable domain NAGVMQNPRHLVRRRGQEARLRCSPMKGHSHVYWYRQLPEEGLKFMVYLQKENIIDESGMPKERFSAEFPKEGPSILRIQQVVRGDSAAYFCASSPFSSGGTGSSYEQYFGPGTRLTVT.

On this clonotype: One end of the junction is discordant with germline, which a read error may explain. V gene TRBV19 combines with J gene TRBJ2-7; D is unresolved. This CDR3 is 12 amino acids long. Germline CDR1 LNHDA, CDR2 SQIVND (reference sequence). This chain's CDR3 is CASRRFTYEQYF. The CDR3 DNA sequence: TGTGCCAGTAGAAGGTTTACCTACGAGCAGTACTTT.

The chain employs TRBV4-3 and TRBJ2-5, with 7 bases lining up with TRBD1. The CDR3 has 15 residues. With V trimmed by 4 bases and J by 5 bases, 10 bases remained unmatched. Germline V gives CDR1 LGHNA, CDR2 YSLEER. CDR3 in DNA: TGCGCCAGCAGCCCGCATGAAGGGGGCGGTGAGACCCAGTACTTC. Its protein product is CASSPHEGGGETQYF.

The CDR3 is CASSLARLAETDTQYF. For the CDR3, the DNA is TGTGCCAGCAGCTTGGCCAGGCTAGCGGAAACAGATACGCAGTATTTT. The chain is built from TRBV5-6 and TRBJ2-3; TRBD2 matches 7 bases. Trimming took 0 bases from V and 3 from J; bases not matched to a gene: 7. The CDR3 length is 16 residues. Germline CDR1 reads SGHDT; CDR2 reads YYEEEE.

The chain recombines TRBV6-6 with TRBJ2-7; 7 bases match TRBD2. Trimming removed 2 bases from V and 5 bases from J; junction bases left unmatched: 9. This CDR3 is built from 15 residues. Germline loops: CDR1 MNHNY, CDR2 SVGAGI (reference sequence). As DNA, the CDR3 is TGTGCCAGCAGTTACGGGGGGGTTTCTTCTGACGAGCAGTACTTC. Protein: CASSYGGVSSDEQYF.

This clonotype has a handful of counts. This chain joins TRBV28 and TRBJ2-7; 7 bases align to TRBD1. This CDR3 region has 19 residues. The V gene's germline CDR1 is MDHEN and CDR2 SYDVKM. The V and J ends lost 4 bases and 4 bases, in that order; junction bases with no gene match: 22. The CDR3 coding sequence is TGTGCCAGCAGTTCAACCACGACAGGGTACGGCGTCAGGGCTTACGAGCAGTACTTC. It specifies CASSSTTTGYGVRAYEQYF.

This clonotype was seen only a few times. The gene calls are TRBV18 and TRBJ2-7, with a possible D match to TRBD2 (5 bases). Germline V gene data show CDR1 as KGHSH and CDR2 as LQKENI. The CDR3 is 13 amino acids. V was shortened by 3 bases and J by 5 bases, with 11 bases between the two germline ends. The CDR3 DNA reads TGTGCCAGCTCACCCGGGGTAGGCCACGAGCAGTACTTC. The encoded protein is CASSPGVGHEQYF. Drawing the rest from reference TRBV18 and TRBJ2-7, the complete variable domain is NAGVMQNPRHLVRRRGQEARLRCSPMKGHSHVYWYRQLPEEGLKFMVYLQKENIIDESGMPKERFSAEFPKEGPSILRIQQVVRGDSAAYFCASSPGVGHEQYFGPGTRLTVT.

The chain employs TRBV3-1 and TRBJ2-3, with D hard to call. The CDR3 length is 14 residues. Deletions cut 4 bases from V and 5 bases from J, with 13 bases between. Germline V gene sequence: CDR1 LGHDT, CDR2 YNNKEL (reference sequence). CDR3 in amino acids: CASSPRLPGDTQYF. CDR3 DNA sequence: TGTGCCAGCAGCCCCCGTCTCCCGGGAGATACGCAGTATTTT.

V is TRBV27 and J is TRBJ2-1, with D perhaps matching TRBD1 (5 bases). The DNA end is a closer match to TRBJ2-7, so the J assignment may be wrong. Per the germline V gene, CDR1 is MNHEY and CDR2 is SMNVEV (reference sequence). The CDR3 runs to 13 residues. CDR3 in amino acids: CASSNKDNYEQYF. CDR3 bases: TGTGCCAGCAGTAATAAGGACAACTACGAGCAGTACTTC.

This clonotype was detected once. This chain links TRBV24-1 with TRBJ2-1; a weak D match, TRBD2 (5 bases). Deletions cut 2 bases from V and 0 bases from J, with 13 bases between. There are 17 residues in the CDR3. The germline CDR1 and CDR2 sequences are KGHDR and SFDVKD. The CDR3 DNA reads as TGTGCCACCAGTGATTCGAGCGGAACAAGCTCCTACAATGAGCAGTTCTTC. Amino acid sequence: CATSDSSGTSSYNEQFF.

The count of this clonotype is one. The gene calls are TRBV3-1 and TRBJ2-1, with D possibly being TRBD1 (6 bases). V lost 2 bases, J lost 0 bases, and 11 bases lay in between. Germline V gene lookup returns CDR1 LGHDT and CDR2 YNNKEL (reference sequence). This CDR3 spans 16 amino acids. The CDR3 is CASSQTGTISYNEQFF. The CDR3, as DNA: TGTGCCAGCAGCCAAACAGGGACAATCTCCTACAATGAGCAGTTCTTC.

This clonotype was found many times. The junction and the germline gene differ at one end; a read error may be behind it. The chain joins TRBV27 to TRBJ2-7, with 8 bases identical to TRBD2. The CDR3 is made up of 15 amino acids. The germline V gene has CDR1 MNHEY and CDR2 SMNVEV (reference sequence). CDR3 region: CASSLSGTSSYEQYF. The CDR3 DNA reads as TGTGCCAGCAGCTTATCCGGGACTAGCTCCTACGAGCAGTACTTC.

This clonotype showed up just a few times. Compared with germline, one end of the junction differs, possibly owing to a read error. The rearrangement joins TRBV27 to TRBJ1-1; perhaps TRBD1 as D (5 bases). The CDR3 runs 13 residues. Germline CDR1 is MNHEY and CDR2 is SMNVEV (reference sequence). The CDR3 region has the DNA TGTGTCAGCAGGTTCAGGGTGAACACTGAAGCTTTCTTT. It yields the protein CVSRFRVNTEAFF.

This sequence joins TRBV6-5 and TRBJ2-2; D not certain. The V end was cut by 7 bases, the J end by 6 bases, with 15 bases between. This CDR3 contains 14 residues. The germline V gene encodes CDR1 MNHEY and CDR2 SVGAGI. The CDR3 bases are TGTGCCAGCACCAGAGAAGAACGGGCCGGGGAGCTGTTTTTT. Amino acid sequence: CASTREERAGELFF.

CDR3 bases: TGTGCCAGCAGCTTAGATCCGGCCCTTCAGTACTTC. Its translation: CASSLDPALQYF. V is TRBV11-2 and J is TRBJ2-7; D gene uncertain. CDR1 is SGHAT, CDR2 FQNNGV, per germline. The V and J ends lost 0 bases and 10 bases respectively, with 10 bases between them. The CDR3 is 12 residues long. Using reference TRBV11-2 and TRBJ2-7 for the parts outside the CDR3, the full variable domain is EAGVAQSPRYKIIEKRQSVAFWCNPISGHATLYWYQQILGQGPKLLIQFQNNGVVDDSQLPKDRFSAERLKGVDSTLKIQPAKLEDSAVYLCASSLDPALQYFGPGTRLTVT.

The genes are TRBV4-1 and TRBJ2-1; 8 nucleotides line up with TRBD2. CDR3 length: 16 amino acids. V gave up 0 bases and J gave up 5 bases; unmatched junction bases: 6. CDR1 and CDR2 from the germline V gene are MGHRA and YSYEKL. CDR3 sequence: CASSQDGAGGHNEQFF. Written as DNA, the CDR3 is TGCGCCAGCAGCCAAGATGGGGCGGGAGGCCACAATGAGCAGTTCTTC.

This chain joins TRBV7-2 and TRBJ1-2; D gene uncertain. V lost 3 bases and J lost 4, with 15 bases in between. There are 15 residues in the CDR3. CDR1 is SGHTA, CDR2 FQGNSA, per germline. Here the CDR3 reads CASSFGRLGSYGYTF. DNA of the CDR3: TGTGCCAGCAGCTTTGGACGCTTGGGGAGCTATGGCTACACCTTC.

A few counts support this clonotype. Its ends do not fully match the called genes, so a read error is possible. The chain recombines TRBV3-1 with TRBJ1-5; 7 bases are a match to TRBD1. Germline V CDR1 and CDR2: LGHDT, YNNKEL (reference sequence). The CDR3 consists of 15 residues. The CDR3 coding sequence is TGTGCCAGCAGCCCCACAGGGGCCAAAAATCAGCCCCAGCACTTT. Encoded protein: CASSPTGAKNQPQHF.

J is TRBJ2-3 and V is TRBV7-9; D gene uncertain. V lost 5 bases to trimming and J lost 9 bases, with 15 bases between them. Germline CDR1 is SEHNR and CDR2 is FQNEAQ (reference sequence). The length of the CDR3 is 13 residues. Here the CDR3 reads CASSPLSGETQYF. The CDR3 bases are TGTGCCAGCAGCCCCCTCTCTGGTGAGACGCAGTATTTT.

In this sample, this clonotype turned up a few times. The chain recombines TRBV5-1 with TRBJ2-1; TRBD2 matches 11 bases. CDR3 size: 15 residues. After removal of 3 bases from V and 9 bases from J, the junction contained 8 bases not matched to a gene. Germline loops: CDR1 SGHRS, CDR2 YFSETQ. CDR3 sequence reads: CASSSTSGGKGEQFF. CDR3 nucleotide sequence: TGCGCCAGCAGCTCCACTAGCGGGGGAAAGGGTGAGCAGTTCTTC.

The CDR3 region is CASSTYGGTGELFF. The CDR3 region has the DNA TGTGCCAGCAGCACCTACGGGGGAACCGGGGAGCTGTTTTTT. The rearrangement joins TRBV7-6 to TRBJ2-2; weak D call: TRBD2 (6 bases). The germline V gene encodes CDR1 SGHVS and CDR2 FNYEAQ. CDR3 length: 14 amino acids. V was pared by 5 bases and J by 5 bases, with 12 bases between. The full variable domain, its missing parts supplied by reference TRBV7-6 and TRBJ2-2, is GAGVSQSPRYKVTKRGQDVALRCDPISGHVSLYWYRQALGQGPEFLTYFNYEAQQDKSGLPNDRFSAERPEGSISTLTIQRTEQRDSAMYRCASSTYGGTGELFFGEGSRLTVL.